The present TCR beta chain was sequenced within a study of intratumoral heterogeneity in liver cancer. At the level of the whole study: In the full cohort of approximately 15 patients, the median age was approximately 60 years and the majority of patients were male. The overall cohort comprised around 72 multiregional samples from 14 HCC patients, with roughly 52 tumoral and 20 or so adjacent nontumoral regions. The study combined RNA-seq, DNA sequencing, TCR-seq and SNP array data from multiple regions of hepatocellular carcinoma specimens to study intratumor heterogeneity. Study-wide conclusions, independent of this receptor: In each sequenced patient, tumor region a showed significantly more unique T-cell clonal expansions than tumor region b. No significant difference in overall T cell clonality was found between tumor regions within either sequenced patient. Limitations acknowledged by the authors included a relatively low number of patients and under-sampled representation of tumor-infiltrating lymphocytes. TCR sequencing reportedly confirmed RNA-seq-based estimates of regional differences in tumor-infiltrating lymphocyte burden.

Using the immunoSEQ assay, the TCR beta chain CDR3 regions were sequenced from genomic DNA. Primers annealing to V and J segments amplified rearranged VDJ segments. In the authors' own workflow: Clonality and richness metrics were computed with the ImmunoSeq Analyzer software. To find clones with differing abundance between regions, Fisher's exact test was applied together with a beta-binomial method for extra stringency. In its TCRdb copy, this immuneACCESS table keeps in-frame sequences only and misses some clones. Where compared with another copy, unresolved V genes explain less than half of these, and the others have no known cause. V and J calls and clone size are those listed in that table; D and trimming were worked out from the DNA. This sample lists 3,500 to 4,500 clones; 47% were detected once. The ten top clones hold less than 30% of the sample. V drops 4 bases and J drops 2 bases, leaving 11 bases in between. The germline V gene gives CDR1 as KGHSH and CDR2 as LQKENI. From its cysteine to its phenylalanine, the CDR3 spans 14 amino acids. Left in the record is the CDR3 DNA by itself, 42 bases read in frame from the first base.

Turning to this clone: The antigen it recognizes is unknown. No base quality values were provided; no much bigger clone lies one nucleotide off.

Samples with the label H were taken from distinct, geographically separated regions of the hepatocellular carcinoma nodule. Every patient had early-stage hepatocellular carcinoma and received no therapy prior to surgical resection. Sampled areas lacked macroscopic evidence of necrosis or hemorrhage. Multiple regions from a couple of patients were subjected to TCR sequencing (ImmunoSeq). Each frozen resection tissue sample was taken at least 1 cm away from every other sample. Genomic DNA was extracted from bulk tissue using the DNeasy blood and tissue kit. The sequence was obtained from a man between 65 and 80 years old with hepatocellular carcinoma. The chain joins TRBV18 to TRBJ2-5; too little of a D gene remains to name it. This specimen was tumor tissue, taken before any cancer treatment. CDR3 region: CASSREVKQETQYF. Here is the DNA: TGTGCCAGCTCACGCGAAGTCAAACAAGAGACCCAGTACTTC. With all but the CDR3 taken from the reference TRBV18 and TRBJ2-5 genes, the full variable domain is: NAGVMQNPRHLVRRRGQEARLRCSPMKGHSHVYWYRQLPEEGLKFMVYLQKENIIDESGMPKERFSAEFPKEGPSILRIQQVVRGDSAAYFCASSREVKQETQYFGPGTRLLVL.